The 18 T cell receptor beta chains given below trace back to one sample, sequenced in a study of T cells after yellow fever vaccination. TCRdb ran MiXCR on the 5' RACE reads and lists one entry per CDR3 protein. The data contain about 500,000 distinct CDR3 sequences, about 15% of them seen just once; the ten biggest clones take up 15% to 20%. The sequencing used PBMCs, collected 4 to 6 days after the first yellow fever vaccination. The receptor set was obtained from a man younger than 35 who received the YFV17D yellow fever vaccine.

This clonotype came up many times. Germline is not matched at one junction end, which may reflect a read error. The gene calls are TRBV4-1 and TRBJ1-5, with D possibly matching TRBD1 (6 bases). Germline V gene sequence: CDR1 MGHRA, CDR2 YSYEKL. The CDR3 runs 14 residues. The CDR3 DNA sequence: TGCGCCAGCAGCGAGGGCAGGGGCAACCAGCCCCAGCATTTT. Its protein product is CASSEGRGNQPQHF.

This clonotype was counted a few times. The chain is built from TRBV29-1 and TRBJ2-4, with 8 bases that match TRBD1. Germline assignment: CDR1 SQVTM and CDR2 ANQGSEA. This CDR3 comprises 14 residues. V dropped 6 bases and J dropped 1; count of bases not matched to a gene: 5. The CDR3 DNA reads TGCAGCGTCCAGGGGGCTATCGCCAAAAACATTCAGTACTTC. Translation: CSVQGAIAKNIQYF.

The chain employs TRBV19 and TRBJ1-4; no definite D call. CDR3 length: 16 residues. The V and J ends lost 9 bases and 5 bases respectively, with 22 bases between them. Per the germline V gene, CDR1 is LNHDA and CDR2 is SQIVND (reference sequence). The CDR3 loop reads CASTPPDEGRNEKLFF. The CDR3 DNA sequence: TGTGCCAGCACCCCACCGGACGAGGGTAGGAATGAAAAACTGTTTTTT. The full variable domain, in which reference TRBV19 and TRBJ1-4 provide the parts outside the CDR3, is DGGITQSPKYLFRKEGQNVTLSCEQNLNHDAMYWYRQDPGQGLRLIYYSQIVNDFQKGDIAEGYSVSREKKESFPLTVTSAQKNPTAFYLCASTPPDEGRNEKLFFGSGTQLSVL.

This clonotype was observed a few times. The genes are TRBV5-4 and TRBJ2-1; D is unresolved. CDR1 SGHNT and CDR2 YYREEE come from the germline V gene (reference sequence). This CDR3 contains 15 residues. Trimming removed 3 bases from V and 0 bases from J, with 10 bases in between. CDR3 protein: CASSSSAASYNEQFF. CDR3 nucleotide sequence: TGTGCCAGCAGCTCAAGCGCGGCCTCCTACAATGAGCAGTTCTTC.

The V and J genes are TRBV7-8 and TRBJ2-1, with TRBD1 matching over 7 bases. Germline V lookup: CDR1 SGHVS, CDR2 FQNEAQ. Germline trimming cut 6 bases from V and 0 bases from J; bases unmatched to any gene: 17. This CDR3 contains 19 residues. The CDR3 DNA reads as TGTGCCAGCAGACAGACCGGGACAGACCGCCTCGGCTCCTACAATGAGCAGTTCTTC. It encodes CASRQTGTDRLGSYNEQFF.

This clonotype has only a few counts. This chain uses TRBV13 with TRBJ1-6; 7 bases line up with TRBD1. The J segment lost 9 bases and the V segment lost 5 bases, leaving 4 bases of the junction unmatched. Germline lookup yields CDR1 PRHDT and CDR2 FYEKMQ (reference sequence). CDR3 length equals 13 residues. This CDR3 is CASSATGVSPLHF. CDR3 in DNA: TGTGCCAGCAGCGCAACAGGGGTTTCACCCCTCCACTTT.

V gene TRBV6-1 combines with J gene TRBJ1-5, with D possibly being TRBD1 (6 bases). The CDR3 length is 15 residues. The V and J ends lost 5 bases and 7 bases respectively, with 18 bases between them. The V gene's germline CDR1 is MNHNS and CDR2 SASEGT. The CDR3 sequence: CASSPTGGARQPQHF. CDR3 DNA: TGTGCCAGCAGTCCAACGGGGGGGGCGAGGCAGCCCCAGCATTTT.

In its sample, this clonotype was seen many times. The V and J genes are TRBV5-1 and TRBJ2-3; D is possibly TRBD1 (6 bases). Germline values: CDR1 SGHRS, CDR2 YFSETQ. V gave up 4 bases and J gave up 3 bases, with 9 bases separating them. The CDR3 length is 13 residues. This CDR3 is CASSTGQTDTQYF. The CDR3 coding sequence is TGCGCCAGCAGCACAGGACAGACAGATACGCAGTATTTT.

The chain recombines TRBV6-2 or TRBV6-3 with TRBJ2-3; TRBD1 matches 11 bases. The CDR3 is 14 residues long. Germline CDR1 reads MNHEY; CDR2 reads SVGEGT. Trimming cost V 7 bases and J 6 bases; bases outside gene matches: 6. The CDR3 region is CASTKRDRGDTQYF. Here the CDR3 DNA reads TGTGCCAGCACCAAGAGGGACAGGGGGGATACGCAGTATTTT.

This clonotype was seen only a few times. V and J are TRBV20-1 and TRBJ1-4; D gene ambiguous. Trimming pared 6 bases from V and 7 bases from J, leaving 12 bases between. Germline V lookup: CDR1 DFQATT, CDR2 SNEGSKA (reference sequence). The CDR3 loop spans 12 amino acids. As DNA, the CDR3 is TGCAGTGCGCGGGCCCGTAGTGAAAAACTGTTTTTT. Translated: CSARARSEKLFF.

V gene TRBV4-3 combines with J gene TRBJ2-5, with 9 bases matching TRBD1. This CDR3 has 14 amino acids. The V segment lost 5 bases and the J segment 4 bases; nucleotides outside the gene matches: 5. Germline CDR1 is LGHNA and CDR2 is YSLEER. The CDR3 here is CASSVTGGSETQYF. The CDR3, as DNA: TGCGCCAGCAGCGTGACAGGGGGTTCAGAGACCCAGTACTTC.

This clonotype was detected ten times or more. The chain is built from TRBV7-3 and TRBJ2-1; D unclear. The CDR3 is 15 residues long. Trimming removed 2 bases from V and 0 bases from J, with 8 bases in between. CDR1 is SGHTA and CDR2 is FQGTGA in the germline V gene. CDR3 coding DNA: TGTGCCAGCAGCTTAGCTCTCAGCTCCTACAATGAGCAGTTCTTC. Protein product: CASSLALSSYNEQFF.

This clonotype showed up just a few times. This rearrangement joins TRBV14 to TRBJ2-1; D not certain. The ends were cut back, 5 bases at V and 0 bases at J, with 14 bases in the middle. Per the germline V gene, CDR1 is SGHDN and CDR2 is FVKESK. This CDR3 has 16 residues. The CDR3 sequence: CASSGNWGNSYNEQFF. CDR3 DNA sequence: TGTGCCAGCAGCGGGAATTGGGGAAACTCCTACAATGAGCAGTTCTTC.

This chain joins TRBV4-2 and TRBJ1-2; D is perhaps TRBD1 (6 bases). The CDR3 sequence is 15 residues long. CDR1 is LGHNA, CDR2 YNFKEQ, per germline. Trimming cost V 6 bases and J 0 bases, with 14 bases left between them. CDR3 residues: CASSPTGTTNYGYTF. CDR3 in DNA: TGTGCCAGCAGTCCGACAGGCACAACTAACTATGGCTACACCTTC.

The chain carries TRBV6-5 and TRBJ2-4; 7 bases align to TRBD1. This CDR3 region has 14 residues. The junction had 2 bases not matched to a gene; V was cut back by 0 bases and J by 6 bases. Germline-derived CDR1 and CDR2 are MNHEY and SVGAGI. The DNA of the CDR3 is TGTGCCAGCAGTTACTCGGCAGGGGGAAACATTCAGTACTTC. Translation: CASSYSAGGNIQYF.

V is TRBV5-1 and J is TRBJ1-4; D is ambiguous. Looked up from germline, CDR1 is SGHRS and CDR2 is YFSETQ. Trimming left V 4 bases short and J 4 bases short, with 17 bases between. The CDR3 extends over 16 amino acids. The CDR3 region is CASSSSPGEGNEKLFF. The CDR3 coding sequence is TGCGCCAGCAGCAGTTCCCCCGGGGAGGGTAATGAAAAACTGTTTTTT.

This sequence joins TRBV9 and TRBJ1-4; the D is unclear. The CDR3 covers 17 residues. Germline values: CDR1 SGDLS, CDR2 YYNGEE. Trimming shortened V by 0 bases and J by 0 bases, and 12 bases separated the two germline ends. CDR3 sequence reads: CASSVGGRRATNEKLFF. CDR3 DNA sequence: TGTGCCAGCAGCGTAGGCGGGCGGCGTGCAACTAATGAAAAACTGTTTTTT.

This chain joins TRBV12-3 or TRBV12-4 and TRBJ2-5, with D possibly matching TRBD2 (6 bases). This CDR3 comprises 16 residues. Between the trimmed V and J ends, which lost 3 bases and 9 bases, there was a span of 23 bases. CDR3 protein: CASSFFLVGTPSPQYF. Here the CDR3 DNA reads TGTGCCAGCAGTTTTTTTCTAGTAGGGACTCCAAGCCCCCAGTACTTC.